These 6 T cell receptor beta chains share one sample of origin, sequenced in a study of T cells in Graves' hyperthyroidism and ophthalmopathy. RNA transcripts were the template for amplifying TCR beta CDR3 regions. A set of HTBI primers served as the primers for a first-round RT-PCR of the TCR CDR3. In TCRdb, the multiplex PCR reads were re-called with MiXCR into one record per CDR3 protein. The table has roughly 630,000 distinct CDR3 sequences, around 16% seen once. The sample comprised blood. All receptors come from a woman aged 30 to 39 with Graves' hyperthyroidism.

The chain uses TRBV6-1 and TRBJ2-7; D is perhaps TRBD1 or TRBD2 (5 bases each). CDR1 MNHNS and CDR2 SASEGT come from the germline V gene. This CDR3 comprises 15 residues. V was trimmed by 2 bases and J by 7 bases, leaving 18 bases between them. CDR3 in DNA: TGTGCCAGCAGTGAATGGGGCGGCTTCTCGGGGGAGCAGTACTTC. Protein: CASSEWGGFSGEQYF.

A remark on this clonotype: At one end the junction does not follow the germline gene, possibly because of a read error. V usage is TRBV20-1 and J usage is TRBJ1-4; a weak D match, TRBD1 (6 bases). The CDR3 has 14 amino acids. The germline CDR1 and CDR2 sequences are DFQATT and SNEGSKA (reference sequence). CDR3 protein: CSATGQTQREKLLF. In DNA, the CDR3 is TGCAGTGCAACAGGACAGACCCAGCGAGAAAAACTGCTTTTT.

At least ten counts were recorded for this clonotype. The chain is built from TRBV28 and TRBJ1-1, with D tentatively TRBD1 (5 bases). CDR3 length equals 15 residues. The V gene lost 1 base and the J gene lost 1 base, with 10 bases spanning the gap. Germline V CDR1 and CDR2: MDHEN, SYDVKM. The CDR3, as DNA: TGTGCCAGCAGTTTATTTTGGACACGGAACACTGAAGCTTTCTTT. This sequence encodes CASSLFWTRNTEAFF.

This clonotype was seen a handful of times. The rearrangement uses TRBV24-1 and TRBJ2-5, with no clear D. This CDR3 region has 15 residues. Trimming pared 1 base from V and 5 bases from J, leaving 13 bases between. Per the germline V gene, CDR1 is KGHDR and CDR2 is SFDVKD. The CDR3 nucleotides are TGTGCCACCAGTGATTTTACCCTCGCCGGGGAGACCCAGTACTTC. Its protein is CATSDFTLAGETQYF.

This clonotype came up many times. The rearrangement links TRBV7-2 to TRBJ2-5, with 9 bases fitting TRBD2. The V and J ends lost 4 bases and 4 bases, in that order; junction bases with no gene match: 10. The CDR3 spans 16 residues. Germline CDR1 is SGHTA and CDR2 is FQGNSA. CDR3 loop: CASSWAQTSGAETQYF. The CDR3 nucleotides read TGTGCCAGCAGCTGGGCCCAGACTAGCGGAGCAGAGACCCAGTACTTC. The whole variable domain, remainder taken from reference TRBV7-2 and TRBJ2-5, is GAGVSQSPSNKVTEKGKDVELRCDPISGHTALYWYRQSLGQGLEFLIYFQGNSAPDKSGLPSDRFSAERTGGSVSTLTIQRTQQEDSAVYLCASSWAQTSGAETQYFGPGTRLLVL.

In its sample, this clonotype was seen many times. The junction departs from the called germline gene at one end, perhaps through a read error. The rearrangement joins TRBV5-1 to TRBJ2-7; 11 nucleotides align to TRBD2. CDR3 length: 14 residues. Germline V CDR1 and CDR2: SGHRS, YFSETQ. The DNA of the CDR3 is TGTGCCAGCAGCGCGGGGACTAGCGGCTACGAGCAGTACTTC. Translating it yields CASSAGTSGYEQYF. Using reference TRBV5-1 and TRBJ2-7 for the parts outside the CDR3, the full variable domain is KAGVTQTPRYLIKTRGQQVTLSCSPISGHRSVSWYQQTPGQGLQFLFEYFSETQRNKGNFPGRFSGRQFSNSRSEMNVSTLELGDSALYLCASSAGTSGYEQYFGPGTRLTVT.